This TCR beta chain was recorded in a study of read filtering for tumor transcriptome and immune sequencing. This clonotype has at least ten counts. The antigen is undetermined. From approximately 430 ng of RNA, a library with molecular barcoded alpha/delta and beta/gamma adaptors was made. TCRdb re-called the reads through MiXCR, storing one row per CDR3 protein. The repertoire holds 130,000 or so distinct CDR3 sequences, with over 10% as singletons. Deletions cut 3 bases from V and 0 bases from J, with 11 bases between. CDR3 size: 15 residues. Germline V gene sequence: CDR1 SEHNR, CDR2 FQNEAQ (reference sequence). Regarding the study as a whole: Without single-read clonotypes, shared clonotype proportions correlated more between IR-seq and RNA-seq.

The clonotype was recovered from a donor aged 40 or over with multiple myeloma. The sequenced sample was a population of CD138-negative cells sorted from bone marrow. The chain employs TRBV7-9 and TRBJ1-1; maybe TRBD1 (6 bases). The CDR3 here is CASSFPSGVNTEAFF. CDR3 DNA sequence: TGTGCCAGCAGCTTCCCATCAGGGGTGAACACTGAAGCTTTCTTT.